This T cell receptor beta chain was found in a study of blood T cells in healthy people across ages. As for the study in general: About one barcoded beta molecule was captured per two T cells (by template switching).

General study results and limits: Considered underestimates were the diversity estimates obtained from one million T cells.

Remarks on this clonotype: The antigen is unknown.

V gave up 3 bases and J gave up 7 bases, with 10 bases separating them. The CDR3 loop spans 13 amino acids. From germline, CDR1 is SNHLY and CDR2 FYNNEI. The second PCR ran roughly 6 to 11 cycles with a sample-barcoded 5' primer and J-beta primers. In TCRdb, the 5' RACE reads were re-called with MiXCR into one record per CDR3 protein. The table records fewer than 900,000 distinct CDR3 sequences, approximately 49% of them present only once. The origin of this receptor is a woman in her sixties in good health. The sequencing input was blood. The rearrangement uses TRBV2 and TRBJ1-5; D call uncertain. The CDR3 coding sequence is TGTGCCAGCAGTGAGGAGTTGGAGCAGCCCCAGCATTTT. Translation: CASSEELEQPQHF.